A selection of T cell receptor beta chains follows, all from one sample in a study of lymphopenia after photon versus proton radiotherapy. Profiled with immunoSEQ multiplex PCR; TCRdb holds only in-frame clones, not every one. Here the sample spans 150,000 to 200,000 clones, 75% to 90% being singletons. The sample here was peripheral blood, taken from a patient treated with photon-based radiotherapy. These TCRs come from a man aged 50 to 59 with gastric cancer. The CDR3 runs from the conserved cysteine through the conserved F or W. Each record gives: clone size, J gene, V gene, D gene, CDR3 DNA, CDR3 protein. D genes are given only for firm matches. Clone size, where shown, is once, few, many, or a class for clones that have expanded.

.,TRBJ2-5,TRBV21-1,.,TGTGCCAGCAGCAAAGGACGGATCGACAGCTTAACCAAGGGGACCCAGTACTTC,CASSKGRIDSLTKGTQYF
.,TRBJ1-1,TRBV6-1,.,TGTGCCAACACTACTGAAGCTTTCTTT,CANTTEAFF
.,TRBJ1-1,TRBV6-5,.,TGTGCCATCCAGGGCCCGAACACTGAAGCTTTCTTT,CAIQGPNTEAFF
.,TRBJ2-1,TRBV5-1,.,TGCGCCAGCAGCGCGGGACTGATCTCCTACAATGAGCAGTTCTTC,CASSAGLISYNEQFF
.,TRBJ1-5,TRBV19,TRBD1,TGTGCCAGTAGTGGATCCGGGACAGCTCAGCCCCAGCATTTT,CASSGSGTAQPQHF
.,TRBJ2-1,TRBV5-4,TRBD1,TGTGCCAGCAGCTCGCGGGGGGGACAGGGGGCACCGGAGCAGTTCTTC,CASSSRGGQGAPEQFF
once,TRBJ2-7,TRBV5-4,TRBD2,TGTGCCAGCAGCTTGGCAAGACTAGCGGGAGCCCTCTCCCCTACCTACGAGCAGTACTTC,CASSLARLAGALSPTYEQYF
.,TRBJ1-1,TRBV19,.,TGTGCCAGTAGTCCCAGGACCTCCTCTAACACTGAAGCTTTCTTT,CASSPRTSSNTEAFF
.,TRBJ1-1,TRBV21-1,.,TGTGCCAGCCTCGAGCACACTGAAGCTTTCTTT,CASLEHTEAFF
.,TRBJ1-1,TRBV6-5,TRBD1,TGTGCCAGCAGTAGGACAGGTCCTAACACTGAAGCTTTCTTT,CASSRTGPNTEAFF
.,TRBJ2-3,TRBV7-3,TRBD2,TGTGCCAGCAGCTTTAGGACTAGCGGCACAGATACGCAGTATTTT,CASSFRTSGTDTQYF
.,TRBJ2-1,TRBV29-1,.,TGCAGCGTTGAAGGGAGCTGGCTAGCGAGTCCCAATGAGCAGTTCTTC,CSVEGSWLASPNEQFF
.,TRBJ1-3,TRBV18,.,TGTGCCAGCTCACTCGAGGGAAACTCTGGAAACACCATATATTTT,CASSLEGNSGNTIYF
once,TRBJ1-1,TRBV18,.,TGTGCCAGCTCACCCGGGGTCCCTAAGAACACTGAAGCTTTCTTT,CASSPGVPKNTEAFF
.,TRBJ2-3,TRBV4-2,TRBD2,TGTGCCAGCAGCCTCCGGACCGGGACTAGCGGCTTAAATCCGGGAGATACGCAGTATTTT,CASSLRTGTSGLNPGDTQYF
.,TRBJ2-7,TRBV6-5,TRBD2,TGTGCCAGCAGTTACAGCAGGGAGGGCTACGAGCAGTACTTC,CASSYSREGYEQYF